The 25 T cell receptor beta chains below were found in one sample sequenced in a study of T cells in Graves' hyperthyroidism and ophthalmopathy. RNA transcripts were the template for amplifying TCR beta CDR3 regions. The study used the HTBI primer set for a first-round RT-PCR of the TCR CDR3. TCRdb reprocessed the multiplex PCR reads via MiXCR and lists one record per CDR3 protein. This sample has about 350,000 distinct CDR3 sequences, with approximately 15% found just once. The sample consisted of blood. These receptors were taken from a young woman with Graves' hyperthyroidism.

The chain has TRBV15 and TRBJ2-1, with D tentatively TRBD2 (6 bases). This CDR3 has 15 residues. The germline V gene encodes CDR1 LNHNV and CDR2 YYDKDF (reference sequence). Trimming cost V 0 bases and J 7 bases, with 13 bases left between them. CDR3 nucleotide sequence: TGTGCCACCAGCAGAGAGGGGGGAGTATCTAATGAGCAGTTCTTC. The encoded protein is CATSREGGVSNEQFF.

This CDR3 reads CASSLGQNTDTQYF. The CDR3 coding sequence is TGTGCCAGCAGTCTCGGACAGAACACAGATACGCAGTATTTT. The chain joins TRBV6-2 or TRBV6-3 to TRBJ2-3; tentative D call: TRBD1 (6 bases). Trimming cost V 5 bases and J 2 bases, with 11 bases left between them. The length of the CDR3 is 14 residues. Germline V gene sequence: CDR1 MNHEY, CDR2 SVGEGT.

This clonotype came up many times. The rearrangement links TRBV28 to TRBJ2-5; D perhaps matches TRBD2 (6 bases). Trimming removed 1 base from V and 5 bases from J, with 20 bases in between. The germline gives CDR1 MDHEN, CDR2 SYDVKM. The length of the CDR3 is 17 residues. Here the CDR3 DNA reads TGTGCCAGCAGTTTATCGCGGGGACGGCTTGGGATGGAGACCCAGTACTTC. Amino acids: CASSLSRGRLGMETQYF.

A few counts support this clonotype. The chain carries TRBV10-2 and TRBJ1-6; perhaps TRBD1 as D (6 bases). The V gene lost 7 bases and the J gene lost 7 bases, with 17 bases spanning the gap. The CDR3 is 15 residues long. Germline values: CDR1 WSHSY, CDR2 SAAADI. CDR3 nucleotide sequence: TGCGCCAGCAAGGGGGGTGGACGGGAAAATTCACCCCTCCACTTT. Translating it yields CASKGGGRENSPLHF.

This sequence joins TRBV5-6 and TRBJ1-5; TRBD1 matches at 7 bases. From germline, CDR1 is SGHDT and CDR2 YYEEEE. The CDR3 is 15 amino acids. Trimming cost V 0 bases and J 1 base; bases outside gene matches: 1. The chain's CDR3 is CASSLEGGSNQPQHF. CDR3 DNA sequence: TGTGCCAGCAGCTTGGAAGGGGGCAGCAATCAGCCCCAGCATTTT.

Here the CDR3 reads CASSSELVYEQFF. The CDR3 DNA reads as TGTGCCAGCAGTTCGGAACTAGTCTATGAGCAGTTCTTC. The J gene is TRBJ2-1, the V gene TRBV12-3 or TRBV12-4, with D possibly matching TRBD2 (5 bases). The CDR3 runs to 13 residues. V was cut by 4 bases and J by 8 bases, with 12 bases left in between.

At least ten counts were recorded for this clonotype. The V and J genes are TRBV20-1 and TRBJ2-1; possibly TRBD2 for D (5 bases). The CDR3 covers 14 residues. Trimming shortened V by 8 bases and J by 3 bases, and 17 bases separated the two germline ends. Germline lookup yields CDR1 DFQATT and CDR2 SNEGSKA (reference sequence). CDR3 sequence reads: CSTAGASRYNEQFF. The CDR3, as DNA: TGCAGTACAGCAGGCGCTAGCCGCTACAATGAGCAGTTCTTC.

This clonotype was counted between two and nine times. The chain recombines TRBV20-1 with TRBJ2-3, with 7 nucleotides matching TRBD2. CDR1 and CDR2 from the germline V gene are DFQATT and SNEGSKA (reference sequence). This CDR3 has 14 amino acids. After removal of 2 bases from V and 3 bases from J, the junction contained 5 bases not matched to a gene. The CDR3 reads CSARSGGRTDTQYF. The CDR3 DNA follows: TGCAGTGCTAGATCGGGCGGGAGAACAGATACGCAGTATTTT.

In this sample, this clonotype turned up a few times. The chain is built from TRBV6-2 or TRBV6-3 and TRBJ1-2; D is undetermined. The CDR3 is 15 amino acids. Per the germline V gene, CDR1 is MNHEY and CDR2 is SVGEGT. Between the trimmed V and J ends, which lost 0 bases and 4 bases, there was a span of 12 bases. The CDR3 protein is CASSYSSRPLYGYTF. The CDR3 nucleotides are TGTGCCAGCAGTTACTCATCACGGCCTCTCTATGGCTACACCTTC.

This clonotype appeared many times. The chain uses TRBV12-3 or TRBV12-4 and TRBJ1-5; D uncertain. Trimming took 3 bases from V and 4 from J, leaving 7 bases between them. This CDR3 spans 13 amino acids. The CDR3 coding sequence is TGTGCCAGCAGTTTTGACCGAAATCAGCCCCAGCATTTT. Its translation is CASSFDRNQPQHF.

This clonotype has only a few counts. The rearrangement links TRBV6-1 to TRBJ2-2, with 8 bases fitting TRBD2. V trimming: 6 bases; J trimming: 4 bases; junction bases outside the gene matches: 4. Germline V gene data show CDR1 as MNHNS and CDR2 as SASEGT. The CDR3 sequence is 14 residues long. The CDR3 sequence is CASSPGTSTGELFF. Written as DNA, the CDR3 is TGTGCCAGCAGCCCCGGGACTAGCACCGGGGAGCTGTTTTTT.

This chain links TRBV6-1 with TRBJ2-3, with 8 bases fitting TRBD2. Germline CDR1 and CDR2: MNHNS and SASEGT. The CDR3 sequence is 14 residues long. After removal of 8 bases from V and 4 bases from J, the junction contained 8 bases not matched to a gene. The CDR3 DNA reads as TGTGCCAGCTGCAGCGGGAGCCCCCCAGATACGCAGTATTTT. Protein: CASCSGSPPDTQYF.

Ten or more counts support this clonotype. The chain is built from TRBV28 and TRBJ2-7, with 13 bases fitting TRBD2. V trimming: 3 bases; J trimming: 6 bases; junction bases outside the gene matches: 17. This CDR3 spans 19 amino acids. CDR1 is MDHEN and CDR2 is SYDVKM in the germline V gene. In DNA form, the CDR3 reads TGTGCCAGCAGTTTGTGGACTAGCGGGAGAATAGTAGGGTGCACCGAGCAGTACTTC. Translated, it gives CASSLWTSGRIVGCTEQYF.

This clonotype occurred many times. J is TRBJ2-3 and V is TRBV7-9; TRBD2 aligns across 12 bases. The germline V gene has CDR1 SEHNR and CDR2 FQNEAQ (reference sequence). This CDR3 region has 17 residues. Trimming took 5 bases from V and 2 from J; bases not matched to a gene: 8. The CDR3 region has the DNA TGTGCCAGCAGCCCTCGGACTAGCGGGACGTACACAGATACGCAGTATTTT. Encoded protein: CASSPRTSGTYTDTQYF. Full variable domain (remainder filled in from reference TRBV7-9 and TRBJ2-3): DTGVSQNPRHKITKRGQNVTFRCDPISEHNRLYWYRQTLGQGPEFLTYFQNEAQLEKSRLLSDRFSAERPKGSFSTLEIQRTEQGDSAMYLCASSPRTSGTYTDTQYFGPGTRLTVL.

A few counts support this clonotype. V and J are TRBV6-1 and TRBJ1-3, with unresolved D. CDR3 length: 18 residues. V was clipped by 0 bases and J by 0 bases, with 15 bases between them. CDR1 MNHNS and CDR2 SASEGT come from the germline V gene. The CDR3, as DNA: TGTGCCAGCAGTGAAGCGCGGGGTTATAGATTCTCTGGAAACACCATATATTTT. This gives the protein CASSEARGYRFSGNTIYF.

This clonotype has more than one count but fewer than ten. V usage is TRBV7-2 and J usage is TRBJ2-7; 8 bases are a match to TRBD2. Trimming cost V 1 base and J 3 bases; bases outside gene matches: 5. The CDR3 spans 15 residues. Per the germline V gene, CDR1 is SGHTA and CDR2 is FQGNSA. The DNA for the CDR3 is TGTGCCAGCAGCTTAGAAACTAGCGGAAACTACGAGCAGTACTTC. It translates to CASSLETSGNYEQYF. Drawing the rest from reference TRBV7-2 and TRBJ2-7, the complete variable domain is GAGVSQSPSNKVTEKGKDVELRCDPISGHTALYWYRQSLGQGLEFLIYFQGNSAPDKSGLPSDRFSAERTGGSVSTLTIQRTQQEDSAVYLCASSLETSGNYEQYFGPGTRLTVT.

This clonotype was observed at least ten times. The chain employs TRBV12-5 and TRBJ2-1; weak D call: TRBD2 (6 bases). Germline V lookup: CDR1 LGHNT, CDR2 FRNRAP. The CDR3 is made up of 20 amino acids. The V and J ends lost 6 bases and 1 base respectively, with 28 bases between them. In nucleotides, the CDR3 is TGTGCTAGTGGCCCTGGTCCGATCGGGAGTGCCACCGATTCCTACAATGAGCAGTTCTTC. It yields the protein CASGPGPIGSATDSYNEQFF.

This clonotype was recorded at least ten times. The CDR3 nucleotides are TGTGCCAGCAGTTTCAGCGGGAGCAATCAGCCCCAGCATTTT. Encoded protein: CASSFSGSNQPQHF. The chain couples TRBV12-3 or TRBV12-4 to TRBJ1-5; D call uncertain. V gave up 3 bases and J gave up 1 base, with 7 bases separating them. The CDR3 sequence is 14 residues long.

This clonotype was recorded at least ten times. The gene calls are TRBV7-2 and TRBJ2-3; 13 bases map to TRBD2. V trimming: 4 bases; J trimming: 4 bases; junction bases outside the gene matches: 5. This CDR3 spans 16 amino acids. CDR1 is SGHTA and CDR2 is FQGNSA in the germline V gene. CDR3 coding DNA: TGTGCCAGCAGCTACCGACTAGCGGGAGGACCAGATACGCAGTATTTT. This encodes CASSYRLAGGPDTQYF.

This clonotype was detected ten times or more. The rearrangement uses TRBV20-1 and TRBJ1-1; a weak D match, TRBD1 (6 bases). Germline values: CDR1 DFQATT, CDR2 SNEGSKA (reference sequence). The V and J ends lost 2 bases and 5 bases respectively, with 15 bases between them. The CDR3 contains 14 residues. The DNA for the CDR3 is TGCAGTGCTAGATCGGGAAGGGGGAAAACTGAAGCTTTCTTT. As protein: CSARSGRGKTEAFF.

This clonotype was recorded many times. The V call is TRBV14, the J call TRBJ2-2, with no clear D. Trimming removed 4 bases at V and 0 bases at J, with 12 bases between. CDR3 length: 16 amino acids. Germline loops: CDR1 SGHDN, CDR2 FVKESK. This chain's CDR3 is CASSLRMPANTGELFF. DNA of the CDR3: TGTGCCAGCAGCCTTCGCATGCCTGCGAACACCGGGGAGCTGTTTTTT.

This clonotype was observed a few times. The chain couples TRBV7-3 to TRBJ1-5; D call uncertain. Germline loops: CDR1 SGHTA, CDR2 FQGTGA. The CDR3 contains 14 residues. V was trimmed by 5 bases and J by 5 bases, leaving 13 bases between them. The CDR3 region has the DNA TGTGCCAGCAGCCACAAACCGTTATATCAGCCCCAGCATTTT. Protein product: CASSHKPLYQPQHF.

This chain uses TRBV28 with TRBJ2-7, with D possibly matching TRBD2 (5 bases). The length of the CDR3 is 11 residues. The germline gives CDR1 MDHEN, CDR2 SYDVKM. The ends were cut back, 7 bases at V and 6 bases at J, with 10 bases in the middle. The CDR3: CASTMGAEQYF. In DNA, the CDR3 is TGTGCCAGCACCATGGGAGCCGAGCAGTACTTC.

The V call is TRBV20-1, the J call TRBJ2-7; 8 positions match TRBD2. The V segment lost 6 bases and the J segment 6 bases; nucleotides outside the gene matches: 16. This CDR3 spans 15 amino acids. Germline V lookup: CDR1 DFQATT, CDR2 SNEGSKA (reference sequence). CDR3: CSANSPGLGAAEQYF. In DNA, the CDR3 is TGCAGTGCCAATTCTCCGGGACTAGGTGCCGCCGAGCAGTACTTC.

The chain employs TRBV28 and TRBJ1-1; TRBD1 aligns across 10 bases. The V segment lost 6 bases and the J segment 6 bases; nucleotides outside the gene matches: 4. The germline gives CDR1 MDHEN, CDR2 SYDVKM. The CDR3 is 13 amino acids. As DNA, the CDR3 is TGTGCCAGCAGGACGACAGGGGGCCCTGAAGCTTTCTTT. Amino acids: CASRTTGGPEAFF.